The 8 T cell receptor beta chains presented below share a single source sample, sequenced in a study of regulatory T cells in long-lasting Graves disease. Both iRepertoire HTBI primers and Arm-PCR of CDR3 regions were used to build the TCR beta libraries. TCRdb called the multiplex PCR reads again in MiXCR, with one record for every CDR3 protein. The sample lists roughly 420,000 distinct CDR3 sequences, about a sixth occurring once. Time point defined: newly diagnosed GD, antithyroid drugs for less than 3 months. The TCR library was prepared using RNA isolated from PBMCs. These data were also reused for a study on T cells in Graves' hyperthyroidism and ophthalmopathy.

This sample comprised peripheral blood mononuclear cells (PBMCs), obtained at new diagnosis, from a patient treated with antithyroid drugs. The source of these receptors is a woman between 18 and 29 years old with Graves disease.

The V call is TRBV3-1, the J call TRBJ2-3, with 13 bases identical to TRBD2. V was pared by 6 bases and J by 6 bases, with 9 bases of the junction left unmatched. This CDR3 spans 16 amino acids. The V gene's germline CDR1 is LGHDT and CDR2 YNNKEL (reference sequence). The CDR3 nucleotides read TGTGCCAGCAGTCGACTAGCGGGAGGCCTGGGGGATACGCAGTATTTT. Translated, it gives CASSRLAGGLGDTQYF.

This clonotype was detected a few times. Written as DNA, the CDR3 is TGTGCCAGCAGCTTGAGGCAGGGGGCTTACAATGAGCAGTTCTTC. This gives the protein CASSLRQGAYNEQFF. The chain uses TRBV7-9 and TRBJ2-1; 8 bases match TRBD1. The germline CDR1 and CDR2 sequences are SEHNR and FQNEAQ (reference sequence). V gave up 3 bases and J gave up 4 bases; unmatched junction bases: 5. CDR3 length equals 15 residues.

This clonotype was picked up many times. The chain carries TRBV14 and TRBJ2-5, with D uncertain. The CDR3 contains 14 residues. The ends were cut back, 0 bases at V and 5 bases at J, with 10 bases in the middle. Germline V CDR1 and CDR2: SGHDN, FVKESK. Written as DNA, the CDR3 is TGTGCCAGCAGCCAAGAAGGGCCGGTGGAGACCCAGTACTTC. This translates into CASSQEGPVETQYF.

The rearrangement joins TRBV12-3 or TRBV12-4 to TRBJ2-1; 10 bases fit TRBD2. CDR3 length: 14 residues. The ends lost 3 bases at V and 8 bases at J; junction bases unmatched: 4. The CDR3 nucleotides read TGTGCCAGCAGTTTCTCTAGCGGGAGCCATGAGCAGTTCTTC. Residues: CASSFSSGSHEQFF.

The table lists this clonotype with a count of one. The chain employs TRBV11-2 and TRBJ2-5; D is possibly TRBD1 or TRBD2 (5 bases each). Trimming took off 5 bases at V and 0 bases at J, with 16 bases between the two ends. The CDR3 loop spans 16 amino acids. Germline V gene sequence: CDR1 SGHAT, CDR2 FQNNGV. CDR3 nucleotide sequence: TGTGCCAGCAGCCCCGGGACGGTAAAGTACCAAGAGACCCAGTACTTC. Amino acids: CASSPGTVKYQETQYF.

The chain employs TRBV24-1 and TRBJ2-7; TRBD1 matches at 7 bases. The V gene's germline CDR1 is KGHDR and CDR2 SFDVKD. V lost 4 bases and J lost 12; bases outside the gene matches: 8. The CDR3 length is 12 residues. CDR3 in DNA: TGTGCCACCAGTGAGGGAGACAGGGTGTGGTACTTC. It yields the protein CATSEGDRVWYF.

The chain recombines TRBV5-1 with TRBJ2-5; D is unresolved. V shed 2 bases and J shed 1 base, with 9 bases lying between them. Per germline, CDR1 SGHRS and CDR2 YFSETQ. The CDR3 extends over 14 amino acids. CDR3: CASSFYEPQETQYF. The CDR3 bases are TGCGCCAGCAGCTTTTACGAACCCCAAGAGACCCAGTACTTC.

This clonotype was recorded many times. The chain recombines TRBV28 with TRBJ1-1; unclear D gene. V lost 10 bases and J 1 base, leaving 16 bases between the germline ends. This CDR3 spans 14 amino acids. CDR1 and CDR2 (germline): MDHEN, SYDVKM. The CDR3 region is CATRGPGWNTEAFF. Here the CDR3 DNA reads TGTGCCACACGAGGCCCGGGTTGGAACACTGAAGCTTTCTTT.